Presented here are 10 T cell receptor beta chains from one specimen sequenced in a study of shared clonotypes between healthy human individuals. Data came from immunoSEQ multiplex PCR; TCRdb stores just in-frame clones and leaves some out. The sample lists about half a million clones; around 79% were seen once. Material: PBMCs. Receptors originate from a woman aged 40 to 55 in good health. Some clones in this sample may be carry-over from other donors' samples.

In this sample, this clone turned up a few times. The chain uses TRBV9 and TRBJ2-4, with 7 bases identical to TRBD2. The ends lost 4 bases at V and 8 bases at J; junction bases unmatched: 12. Germline CDR1 SGDLS, CDR2 YYNGEE. The CDR3 loop spans 15 amino acids. Here the CDR3 reads CASSLREGRDDIQYF. The CDR3 coding sequence is TGTGCCAGCAGCCTAAGGGAGGGGAGGGATGACATTCAGTACTTC.

V usage is TRBV30 and J usage is TRBJ2-5; 8 bases agree with TRBD2. With 3 bases clipped from V and 5 bases from J, the junction kept 14 bases outside the gene matches. The CDR3 length is 16 residues. Germline loops: CDR1 GTSNPN, CDR2 SVGIG (reference sequence). CDR3 loop: CAWRDYQARGGETQYF. Here the CDR3 DNA reads TGTGCCTGGAGGGACTACCAGGCTCGGGGGGGGGAGACCCAGTACTTC.

This clone was seen a single time. Other DNA sequences in the sample encode the same CDR3. The chain couples TRBV27 to TRBJ2-7; 11 bases agree with TRBD2. The length of the CDR3 is 15 residues. Germline values: CDR1 MNHEY, CDR2 SMNVEV (reference sequence). The V segment lost 6 bases and the J segment 2 bases; nucleotides outside the gene matches: 6. The CDR3 region is CASSLGTSGTYEQYF. Here the CDR3 DNA reads TGTGCCAGCAGCTTGGGGACTAGCGGAACCTACGAGCAGTACTTC.

The chain carries TRBV9 and TRBJ1-1; the D gene is possibly TRBD1 (6 bases). The V end lost 1 base, the J end lost 1 base, and 8 bases lay between the germline ends. CDR3 length: 14 amino acids. The germline V gene encodes CDR1 SGDLS and CDR2 YYNGEE. The CDR3 here is CASSVLGANTEAFF. CDR3 sequence (DNA): TGTGCCAGCAGCGTACTGGGGGCGAACACTGAAGCTTTCTTT.

The chain carries TRBV7-2 and TRBJ1-4; no firm D call. The V and J ends lost 2 bases and 6 bases respectively, with 13 bases between them. The CDR3 sequence is 15 residues long. Germline V gene sequence: CDR1 SGHTA, CDR2 FQGNSA. CDR3 in amino acids: CASSLRASLDEKLFF. The CDR3 region has the DNA TGTGCCAGCAGCTTACGGGCCAGCTTAGATGAAAAACTGTTTTTT.

This clone was recorded once. This chain links TRBV27 with TRBJ2-7; 7 nucleotides match TRBD2. Per germline, CDR1 MNHEY and CDR2 SMNVEV (reference sequence). The length of the CDR3 is 15 residues. Unmatched junction bases numbered 4, after V lost 0 bases and J lost 2 bases. In nucleotides, the CDR3 is TGTGCCAGCAGTTTATCGAGCGGGAAGACCTACGAGCAGTACTTC. Protein product: CASSLSSGKTYEQYF.

This clone has a handful of counts. The CDR3, as DNA: TGTGCCAGCAGCCGGGACAGGAACTCTGGGGCCAACGTCCTGACTTTC. Its translation is CASSRDRNSGANVLTF. This chain connects TRBV2 to TRBJ2-6; 8 nucleotides agree with TRBD1. The CDR3 runs 16 residues. Germline loops: CDR1 SNHLY, CDR2 FYNNEI. Unmatched junction bases numbered 4, after V lost 6 bases and J lost 0 bases.

CDR3 DNA: TGTGCCAGCAGCGGGGTGGCAACAGATACGCAGTATTTT. It encodes CASSGVATDTQYF. The V call is TRBV9, the J call TRBJ2-3, with D unclear. Trimming stripped 3 bases from V and 3 bases from J, with 8 bases between. The germline V gene encodes CDR1 SGDLS and CDR2 YYNGEE. This CDR3 has 13 amino acids.

The rearrangement joins TRBV7-9 to TRBJ2-1; either TRBD1 or TRBD2 may supply D (5 bases each). The germline V and J ends were trimmed by 5 bases and 4 bases, with 21 bases remaining between them. Germline V gene lookup returns CDR1 SEHNR and CDR2 FQNEAQ (reference sequence). There are 17 residues in the CDR3. CDR3 residues: CASSPKSGWGPYNEQFF. The CDR3, as DNA: TGTGCCAGCAGCCCAAAAAGCGGCTGGGGACCATACAATGAGCAGTTCTTC.

The rearrangement uses TRBV30 and TRBJ2-5, with 7 positions matching TRBD2. The end of the DNA fits TRBJ2-7 better, so the J call may be wrong. This CDR3 is built from 12 residues. Germline V gene sequence: CDR1 GTSNPN, CDR2 SVGIG (reference sequence). CDR3 amino acids: CAWSVTSLEQYF. The CDR3 DNA follows: TGTGCCTGGAGTGTGACTAGCCTCGAGCAGTACTTC.